The 24 T cell receptor beta chains presented below share a single source sample, sequenced in a study of cytomegalovirus exposure and HLA in healthy donors (dated by TCRdb to 2016 to 2017). Libraries were made using the immunoSEQ multiplex PCR assay. A mixture of 60 forward primers for TCR Vbeta segments and 13 reverse primers for TCR Jbeta segments was used in the multiplex PCR. Entries here come from immuneACCESS through TCRdb and include only in-frame sequences with V and J called. Some clones fail to appear in such tables; in the studies checked, an unresolved V gene covers under half of the shortfall, and the cause of the remainder is unknown. Counted in this sample were 150,000 to 200,000 clones; roughly 85% of them appeared once. The ten largest account for roughly 2% of the sample. The sequenced sample was PBMCs. The origin of the receptors is a man between 40 and 49 years old in good health and CMV-seronegative.

This chain's CDR3 is CAISGGPTDTQYF. In nucleotides, the CDR3 is TGTGCCATCAGTGGTGGCCCAACAGATACGCAGTATTTT. V usage is TRBV10-3 and J usage is TRBJ2-3, with D uncertain. Germline V gene lookup returns CDR1 ENHRY and CDR2 SYGVKD. Trimming took 4 bases from V and 3 from J, leaving 8 bases between them. The CDR3 runs 13 residues.

The chain recombines TRBV4-1 with TRBJ2-3; 8 nucleotides line up with TRBD1. The CDR3 totals 19 residues. Germline loops: CDR1 MGHRA, CDR2 YSYEKL. V shed 0 bases and J 0 bases; nucleotides not matched to a gene: 11. CDR3 DNA: TGCGCCAGCAGCCAAGAGGCAGGACAGGGCCGTTCCAGCACAGATACGCAGTATTTT. This codes for CASSQEAGQGRSSTDTQYF.

The rearrangement links TRBV19 to TRBJ2-5, with D maybe TRBD1 (6 bases). The end of the DNA aligns better with TRBJ2-7, so the J call may be wrong. Germline V gene lookup returns CDR1 LNHDA and CDR2 SQIVND (reference sequence). This CDR3 contains 13 residues. The CDR3 loop is CASSITGSYEQYF. As DNA, the CDR3 is TGTGCCAGTAGTATCACAGGGTCCTACGAGCAGTACTTC.

This chain uses TRBV2 with TRBJ2-1; 9 bases map to TRBD1. The length of the CDR3 is 12 residues. V shed 6 bases, J shed 12 bases, and the junction held 6 bases outside the gene matches. Germline CDR1 reads SNHLY; CDR2 reads FYNNEI. CDR3: CASRLHRGRQFF. For the CDR3, the DNA is TGTGCCAGCAGATTACACAGGGGGCGGCAGTTCTTC.

The chain uses TRBV5-4 and TRBJ2-5, with TRBD2 identical over 11 bases. The CDR3 extends over 17 amino acids. V dropped 6 bases and J dropped 4; count of bases not matched to a gene: 14. CDR1 and CDR2 (germline): SGHNT, YYREEE (reference sequence). The CDR3 loop is CASTSSLSSGRGETQYF. For the CDR3, the DNA is TGTGCCAGCACCTCTAGTTTGAGTAGCGGGAGGGGAGAGACCCAGTACTTC.

The rearrangement links TRBV19 to TRBJ1-4; D is uncertain. CDR1 is LNHDA and CDR2 is SQIVND in the germline V gene (reference sequence). The V end lost 9 bases, the J end lost 6 bases, and 17 bases lay between the germline ends. The CDR3 totals 14 residues. This chain's CDR3 is CASRDRGSDEKLFF. CDR3 nucleotide sequence: TGTGCCAGCCGAGATCGGGGTAGCGATGAAAAACTGTTTTTT.

This clone was seen a handful of times. The gene calls are TRBV5-1 and TRBJ2-7; 7 bases align to TRBD1. This CDR3 comprises 15 residues. The junction had 7 bases not matched to a gene; V was cut back by 4 bases and J by 0 bases. The germline gives CDR1 SGHRS, CDR2 YFSETQ. The CDR3, as DNA: TGCGCCAGCAGCCCTCAACAGGGGTACTCCTACGAGCAGTACTTC. It codes for CASSPQQGYSYEQYF.

This chain joins TRBV7-9 and TRBJ2-5, with 7 bases aligning to TRBD2. Trimming cost V 5 bases and J 6 bases; bases outside gene matches: 9. The CDR3 sequence is 14 residues long. Germline values: CDR1 SEHNR, CDR2 FQNEAQ (reference sequence). The CDR3 DNA follows: TGTGCCAGCAGCCGCAGCGGGAATGGACAGACCCAGTACTTC. It codes for CASSRSGNGQTQYF.

Comment on this clone: The junction and the germline gene differ at one end; a read error may be behind it. This specimen includes other DNA sequences encoding the same CDR3. The V and J genes are TRBV7-2 and TRBJ2-7; D is perhaps TRBD2 (6 bases). CDR3 length equals 15 residues. CDR1 and CDR2 from the germline V gene are SGHTA and FQGNSA. CDR3 in amino acids: CASSQGNGRTYEQYF. The CDR3 DNA reads TGTGCCAGCAGCCAAGGGAACGGGAGAACCTACGAGCAGTATTTC.

Points on this clone: One junction end disagrees with the germline gene, perhaps due to a read error. The gene calls are TRBV7-7 and TRBJ2-2, with 9 bases fitting TRBD1. CDR3 length: 15 residues. Germline assignment: CDR1 SSHAT and CDR2 FNYEAQ (reference sequence). For the CDR3, the DNA is TGTGCTAGCAGCCTGGACAGGGGGAACACCGGGGAGCTGTTTTTT. Translation: CASSLDRGNTGELFF.

For this clone: A junction boundary mismatches the germline segment, possibly from a read error. In nucleotides, the CDR3 is TGTGCCAGCAGCTTAGGTCGGGGACAGAAAAACAGTCAGTACTTC. It specifies CASSLGRGQKNSQYF. The chain links TRBV11-2 to TRBJ2-4, with TRBD1 matching 7 bases. Germline CDR1 and CDR2: SGHAT and FQNNGV. CDR3 length: 15 residues. Complete variable domain (other parts from reference TRBV11-2 and TRBJ2-4): EAGVAQSPRYKIIEKRQSVAFWCNPISGHATLYWYQQILGQGPKLLIQFQNNGVVDDSQLPKDRFSAERLKGVDSTLKIQPAKLEDSAVYLCASSLGRGQKNSQYFGAGTRLSVL.

The chain employs TRBV7-8 and TRBJ2-2; TRBD1 matches 9 bases. Germline assignment: CDR1 SGHVS and CDR2 FQNEAQ. The CDR3 is 15 amino acids. The V segment lost 2 bases and the J segment 5 bases; nucleotides outside the gene matches: 3. CDR3 in DNA: TGTGCCAGCAGCTTATGGGACAGGGTGACCGGGGAGCTGTTTTTT. Translating it yields CASSLWDRVTGELFF.

This chain links TRBV9 with TRBJ2-7; D perhaps matches TRBD1 (5 bases). This CDR3 comprises 16 residues. CDR1 is SGDLS and CDR2 is YYNGEE in the germline V gene. The ends were cut back, 0 bases at V and 1 base at J, with 14 bases in the middle. The CDR3 DNA reads as TGTGCCAGCAGCGTAGACTTGGGGCAGTTTTCCTACGAGCAGTACTTC. Encoded protein: CASSVDLGQFSYEQYF. Full variable domain (remainder filled in from reference TRBV9 and TRBJ2-7): DSGVTQTPKHLITATGQRVTLRCSPRSGDLSVYWYQQSLDQGLQFLIQYYNGEERAKGNILERFSAQQFPDLHSELNLSSLELGDSALYFCASSVDLGQFSYEQYFGPGTRLTVT.

The V and J genes are TRBV5-1 and TRBJ2-6; TRBD1 might be the D (6 bases). From germline, CDR1 is SGHRS and CDR2 YFSETQ. V lost 4 bases to trimming and J lost 4 bases, with 9 bases between them. The length of the CDR3 is 14 residues. For the CDR3, the DNA is TGCGCCAGCAGCAAGGGGGACGGGGCCAACGTCCTGACTTTC. Translating it yields CASSKGDGANVLTF.

This rearrangement joins TRBV28 to TRBJ1-4; no reliable D call. The germline V and J ends were trimmed by 5 bases and 3 bases, with 16 bases remaining between them. The V gene's germline CDR1 is MDHEN and CDR2 SYDVKM. This CDR3 has 16 residues. The DNA for the CDR3 is TGTGCCAGCAGTCTCCTCAGCTCCGCGGCTAATGAAAAACTGTTTTTT. Its protein is CASSLLSSAANEKLFF.

V gene TRBV29-1 combines with J gene TRBJ2-7; the match to TRBD1 covers 7 bases. Unmatched junction bases numbered 8, after V lost 6 bases and J lost 3 bases. The CDR3 contains 13 residues. The germline V gene has CDR1 SQVTM and CDR2 ANQGSEA. In nucleotides, the CDR3 is TGCAGCGTACGAACAGGGGCGGACTACGAGCAGTACTTC. Its protein product is CSVRTGADYEQYF.

This chain joins TRBV7-9 and TRBJ2-7; D is undetermined. Germline loops: CDR1 SEHNR, CDR2 FQNEAQ (reference sequence). The length of the CDR3 is 12 residues. V gave up 4 bases and J gave up 4 bases, with 8 bases separating them. This chain's CDR3 is CASSSLDYEQYF. The CDR3 DNA reads as TGTGCCAGCAGCTCGCTAGATTACGAGCAGTACTTC.

This clone was detected a few times. The V and J genes are TRBV11-3 and TRBJ2-3; 10 nucleotides align to TRBD2. CDR3 length equals 14 residues. The V and J ends lost 5 bases and 5 bases, in that order; junction bases with no gene match: 4. Germline lookup yields CDR1 SGHNT and CDR2 YENEEA. CDR3 in amino acids: CASSEREGLDTQYF. CDR3 sequence (DNA): TGTGCCAGCAGCGAGCGGGAGGGCCTAGATACGCAGTATTTT.

The rearrangement joins TRBV27 to TRBJ1-4, with 8 bases aligning to TRBD1. CDR3 size: 16 residues. Unmatched junction bases numbered 7, after V lost 3 bases and J lost 4 bases. CDR1 and CDR2 (germline): MNHEY, SMNVEV (reference sequence). The CDR3 DNA reads TGTGCCAGCAGTTTGTTCCCGACAGGGGTTAATGAAAAACTGTTTTTT. It is translated as CASSLFPTGVNEKLFF.

The gene calls are TRBV9 and TRBJ2-2; 8 bases map to TRBD2. This CDR3 is built from 15 residues. The V and J ends lost 4 bases and 4 bases, in that order; junction bases with no gene match: 6. The V gene's germline CDR1 is SGDLS and CDR2 YYNGEE. The CDR3 reads CASSPRTSSTGELFF. For the CDR3, the DNA is TGTGCCAGCAGCCCCCGGACTAGCTCCACCGGGGAGCTGTTTTTT.

The V call is TRBV4-2, the J call TRBJ2-1; D is possibly TRBD2 (5 bases). V lost 1 base, J lost 6 bases, and 19 bases lay in between. Germline lookup yields CDR1 LGHNA and CDR2 YNFKEQ. CDR3 length: 17 amino acids. CDR3 DNA sequence: TGTGCCAGCAGCCAAGGCTTGATGACTACCTCTCGCAATGAGCAGTTCTTC. Amino acids: CASSQGLMTTSRNEQFF.

The V gene is TRBV7-9, the J gene TRBJ1-4; D is unclear. V was trimmed by 1 base and J by 15 bases, leaving 21 bases between them. Germline-derived CDR1 and CDR2 are SEHNR and FQNEAQ (reference sequence). The CDR3 has 15 amino acids. In DNA form, the CDR3 reads TGTGCCAGCAGCTTAGAGACAAGGAGGTCTGGTCTATTGTTTTTT. Translating it yields CASSLETRRSGLLFF.

This clone was picked up a small number of times. The V call is TRBV28, the J call TRBJ1-4, with D uncertain. The CDR3 consists of 12 residues. Per the germline V gene, CDR1 is MDHEN and CDR2 is SYDVKM. Trimming took off 3 bases at V and 15 bases at J, with 14 bases between the two ends. The CDR3 nucleotides are TGTGCCAGCAGTTTTCCCGAGAAGAGGGTGTTTTTT. Residues: CASSFPEKRVFF.

The chain carries TRBV2 and TRBJ2-3, with 8 bases matching TRBD2. This CDR3 is built from 16 residues. V lost 4 bases and J lost 2; bases outside the gene matches: 8. Germline CDR1 and CDR2: SNHLY and FYNNEI. CDR3 bases: TGTGCCAGCAGTGGGGGGGGTAGCGGGGCCACAGATACGCAGTATTTT. Its protein product is CASSGGGSGATDTQYF.